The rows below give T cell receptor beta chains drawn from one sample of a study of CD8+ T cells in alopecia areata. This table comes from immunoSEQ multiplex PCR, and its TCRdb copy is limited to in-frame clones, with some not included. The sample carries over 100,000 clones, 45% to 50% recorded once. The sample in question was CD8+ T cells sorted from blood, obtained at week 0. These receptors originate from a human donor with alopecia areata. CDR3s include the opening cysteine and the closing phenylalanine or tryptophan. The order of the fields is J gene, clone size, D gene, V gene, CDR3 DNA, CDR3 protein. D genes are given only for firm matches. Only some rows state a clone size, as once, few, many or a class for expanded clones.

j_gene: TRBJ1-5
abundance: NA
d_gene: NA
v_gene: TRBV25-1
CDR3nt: TGTGCCAGCAGTGAGTCAGTAAGCAATCAGCCCCAGCATTTT
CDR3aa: CASSESVSNQPQHF

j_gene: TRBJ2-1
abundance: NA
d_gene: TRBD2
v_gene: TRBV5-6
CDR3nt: TGTGCCAGCAGCTCCACCGCCAGCGGGGTTTTCTACAATGAGCAGTTCTTC
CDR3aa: CASSSTASGVFYNEQFF

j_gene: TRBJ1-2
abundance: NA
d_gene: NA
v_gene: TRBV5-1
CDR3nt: TGCGCCAGCAGCTTGGCGACTGAAGATAATGGCTACACCTTC
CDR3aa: CASSLATEDNGYTF

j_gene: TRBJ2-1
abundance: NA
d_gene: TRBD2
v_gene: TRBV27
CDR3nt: TGTGCCAGCAGTTTAGGACTAGCGGGGGAAGACAATGAGCAGTTCTTC
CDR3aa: CASSLGLAGEDNEQFF

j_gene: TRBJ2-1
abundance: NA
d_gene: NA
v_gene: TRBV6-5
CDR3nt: TGTGCCAGCAGGCCCGGGACCTACAATGAGCAGTTCTTC
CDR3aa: CASRPGTYNEQFF

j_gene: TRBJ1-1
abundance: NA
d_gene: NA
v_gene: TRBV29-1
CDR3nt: TGCAGCGTTGAAACCACTGAAGCTTTCTTT
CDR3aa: CSVETTEAFF

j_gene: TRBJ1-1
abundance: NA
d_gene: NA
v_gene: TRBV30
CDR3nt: TGTGCCTGGAGTCCCACAACTGAAGCTTTCTTT
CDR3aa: CAWSPTTEAFF

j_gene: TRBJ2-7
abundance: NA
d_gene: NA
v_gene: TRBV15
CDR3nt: TGTGCCACCAGCCCCCCGGCAGGGCGCTACGAGCAGTACTTC
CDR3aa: CATSPPAGRYEQYF

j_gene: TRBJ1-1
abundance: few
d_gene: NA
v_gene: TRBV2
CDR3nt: TGTGCCAGCAGTGAGGGGGGCAGGGGGAACACTGAAGCTTTCTTT
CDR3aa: CASSEGGRGNTEAFF

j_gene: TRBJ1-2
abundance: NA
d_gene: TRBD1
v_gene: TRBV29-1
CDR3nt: TGCAGCGTTGAAATTGGAGCGGCAGGGGGCTTCGGCTACACCTTC
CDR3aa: CSVEIGAAGGFGYTF

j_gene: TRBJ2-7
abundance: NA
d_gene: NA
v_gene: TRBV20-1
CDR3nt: TGCAGTGCCTCCACCTCTGGCGAGCAGTACTTC
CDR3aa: CSASTSGEQYF

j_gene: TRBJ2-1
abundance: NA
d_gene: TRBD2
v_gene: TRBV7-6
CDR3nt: TGTGCCAGCAGCGGCAGACTAGCGGGGGGGCCCTATGAGCAGTTCTTC
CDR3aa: CASSGRLAGGPYEQFF

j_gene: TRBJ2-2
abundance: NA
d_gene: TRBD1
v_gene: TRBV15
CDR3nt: TGTGCCACCAGCAGAGCCGGGACAGAGAACACCGGGGAGCTGTTTTTT
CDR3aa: CATSRAGTENTGELFF

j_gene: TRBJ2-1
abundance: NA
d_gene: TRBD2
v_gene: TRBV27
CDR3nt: TGTGCCAGCAGTCCGTGGACTAGTGAGCACAATGAGCAGTTCTTC
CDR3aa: CASSPWTSEHNEQFF

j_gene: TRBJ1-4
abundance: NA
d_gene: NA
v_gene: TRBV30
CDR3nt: TGTGCCTGGTGCTTCATGGGAGGGGATGAAAAACTGTTTTTT
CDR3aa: CAWCFMGGDEKLFF

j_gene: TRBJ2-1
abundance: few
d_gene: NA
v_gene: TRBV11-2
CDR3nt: TGTGCCAGCAGCCCGGGCAATGAGCAGTTCTTC
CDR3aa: CASSPGNEQFF

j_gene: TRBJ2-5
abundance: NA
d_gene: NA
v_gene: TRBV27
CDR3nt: TGTGCCAGCAGTTTACTCGGCACGGCCCAAGAGACCCAGTACTTC
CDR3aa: CASSLLGTAQETQYF

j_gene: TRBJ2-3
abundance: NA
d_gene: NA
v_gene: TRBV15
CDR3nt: TGTGCCACCAGCAGAGACCCCTCGAACACAGATACGCAGTATTTT
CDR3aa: CATSRDPSNTDTQYF

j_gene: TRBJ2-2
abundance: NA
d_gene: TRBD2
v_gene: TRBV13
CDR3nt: TGTGCCAGCAGCCGGACTAGCGGGGGGCCTGGCGGGGAGCTGTTTTTT
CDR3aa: CASSRTSGGPGGELFF

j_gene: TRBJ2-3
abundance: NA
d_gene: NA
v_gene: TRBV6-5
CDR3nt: TGTGCCAGCAGTACCTCAGGTACCAGCACAGATACGCAGTATTTT
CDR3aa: CASSTSGTSTDTQYF

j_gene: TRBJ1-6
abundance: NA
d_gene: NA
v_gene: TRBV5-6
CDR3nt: TGTGCCAGCAGCTTGGGCCAGGGCCTCCACTTT
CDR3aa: CASSLGQGLHF

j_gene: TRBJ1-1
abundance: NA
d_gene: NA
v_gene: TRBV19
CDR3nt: TGTGCCAGTAGTATAGATGGAGAACTTGAAGCTTTCTTT
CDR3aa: CASSIDGELEAFF

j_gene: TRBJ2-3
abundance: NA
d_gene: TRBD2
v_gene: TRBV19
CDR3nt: TGTGCCAGTAGTTCCACGGGACTACTCACACCTGGAGATACGCAGTATTTT
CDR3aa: CASSSTGLLTPGDTQYF

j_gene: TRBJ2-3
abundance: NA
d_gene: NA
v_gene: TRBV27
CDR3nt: TGTGCCAGCAGTTTATCGCCAGGGGAGAGCACAGATACGCAGTATTTT
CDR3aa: CASSLSPGESTDTQYF

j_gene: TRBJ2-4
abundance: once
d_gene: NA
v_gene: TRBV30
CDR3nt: TGTGCCTGGAGTGTATTTCAGGGACCTTTAGCCAAAAACATTCAGTACTTC
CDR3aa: CAWSVFQGPLAKNIQYF

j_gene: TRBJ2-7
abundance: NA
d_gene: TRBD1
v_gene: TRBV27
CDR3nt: TGTGCCAGCAGTGGGGGTTCAGGACAGGGAGCCTACGAGCAGTACTTC
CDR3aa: CASSGGSGQGAYEQYF

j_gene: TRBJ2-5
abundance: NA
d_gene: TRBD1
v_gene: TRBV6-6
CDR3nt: TGTGCCAGCAGTTACCCCACAGGGGACGAGACCCAGTACTTC
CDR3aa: CASSYPTGDETQYF

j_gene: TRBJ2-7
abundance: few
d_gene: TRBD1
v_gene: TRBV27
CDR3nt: TGTGCCAGTTCCTTAGCAGGGGGCGCCCCCGGCGTGGACTTC
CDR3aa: CASSLAGGAPGVDF

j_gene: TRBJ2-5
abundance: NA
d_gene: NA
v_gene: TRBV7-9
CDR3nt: TGTGCCAGCAGCCCTGGCAGGGAACACCAAGAGACCCAGTACTTC
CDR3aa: CASSPGREHQETQYF

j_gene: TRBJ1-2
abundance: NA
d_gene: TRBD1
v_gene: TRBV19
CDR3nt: TGTGCCAGTAGTCCGCGGGACAGCCGAAAAGGGGGAACCTTC
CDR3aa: CASSPRDSRKGGTF

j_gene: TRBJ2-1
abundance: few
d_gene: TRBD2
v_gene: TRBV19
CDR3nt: TGTGCCAGTAGTACCGGGAGGGATTACAATGAGCAGTTCTTC
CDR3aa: CASSTGRDYNEQFF

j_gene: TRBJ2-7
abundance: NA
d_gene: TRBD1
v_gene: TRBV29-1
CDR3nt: TGCAGCGTCCTCGGACAGGGTAGCTACGAGCAGTACTTC
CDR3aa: CSVLGQGSYEQYF

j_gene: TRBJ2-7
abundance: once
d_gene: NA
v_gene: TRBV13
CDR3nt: TGTGCCAGCAGCTTAGGACGGCGGCGCGAGCAGTACTTC
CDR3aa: CASSLGRRREQYF

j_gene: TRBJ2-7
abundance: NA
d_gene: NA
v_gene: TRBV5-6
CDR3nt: TGTGCCAGCAGCTTGGGGTTTGGAGACGAGCAGTACTTC
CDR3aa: CASSLGFGDEQYF

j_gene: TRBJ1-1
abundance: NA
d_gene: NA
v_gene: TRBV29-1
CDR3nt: TGCAGCGTTGAGGGAGGACGAGCTGAAGCTTTCTTT
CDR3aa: CSVEGGRAEAFF

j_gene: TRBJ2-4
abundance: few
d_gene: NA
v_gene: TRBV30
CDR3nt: TGTGCCTGGGAGGTTTTCAAAAACATTCAGTACTTC
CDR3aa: CAWEVFKNIQYF

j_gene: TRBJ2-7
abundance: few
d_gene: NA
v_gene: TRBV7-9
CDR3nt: TGTGCCAGCAGCTTAGGAGGCAGGGTGAGCTACGAGCAGTACTTC
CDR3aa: CASSLGGRVSYEQYF

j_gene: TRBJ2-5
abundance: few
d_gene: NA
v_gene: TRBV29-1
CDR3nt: TGCAGCGTGGACTGGGAGACCCAGTACTTC
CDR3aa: CSVDWETQYF

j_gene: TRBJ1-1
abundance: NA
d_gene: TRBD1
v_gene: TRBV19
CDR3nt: TGTGCCAGTAGTATAGGACAGGGGTACACTGAAGCTTTCTTT
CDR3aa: CASSIGQGYTEAFF

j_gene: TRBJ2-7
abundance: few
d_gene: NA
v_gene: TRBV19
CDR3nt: TGTGCCAGTAGCCGGTTGGAGTCCTACGAGCAGTACTTC
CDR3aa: CASSRLESYEQYF

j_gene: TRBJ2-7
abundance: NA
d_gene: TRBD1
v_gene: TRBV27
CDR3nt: TGTGCCAGCAGTCTCTTGGGGGACAGGGGGCCCCTCGAGCAGTACTTC
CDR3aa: CASSLLGDRGPLEQYF

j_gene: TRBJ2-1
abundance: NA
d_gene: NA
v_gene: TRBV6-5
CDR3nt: TGTGCCAGCAGTAGTCTAGCGTATGAGCAGTTCTTC
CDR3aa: CASSSLAYEQFF

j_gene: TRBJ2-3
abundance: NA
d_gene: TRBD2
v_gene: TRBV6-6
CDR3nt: TGTGCCAGCAGCTCAACTAGCGGGGGGATCACAGATACGCAGTATTTT
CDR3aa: CASSSTSGGITDTQYF

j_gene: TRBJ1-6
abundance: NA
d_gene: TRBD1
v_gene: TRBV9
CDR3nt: TGTGCCAGCAGCGCACAGGGGATGGGGAATTCACCCCTCCACTTT
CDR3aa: CASSAQGMGNSPLHF

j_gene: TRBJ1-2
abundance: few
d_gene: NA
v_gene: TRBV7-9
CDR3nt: TGTGCCAGCAGCTTGGGGACAACAAACCTAGATGGCTACACCTTC
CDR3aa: CASSLGTTNLDGYTF